The source of this T cell receptor (beta chain) is a study of T-cell memory formation after mild COVID-19. Study-wide results and limits: SARS-CoV-2 specificity was not confirmed for second-wave clones peaking on day 37. Mainly CM and EM harbored the contracting CD4+ clones; mainly EMRA harbored the CD8+ ones.

This CDR3 spans 15 amino acids. Germline V lookup: CDR1 MGHRA, CDR2 YSYEKL. The germline V and J ends were trimmed by 4 bases and 0 bases, with 10 bases remaining between them. This clonotype has only a few counts. Antigen unknown. MiXCR, run by TCRdb on the 5' RACE reads, gives a single entry per CDR3 protein. Among 300,000 to 350,000 distinct CDR3 sequences, 13% to 15% were seen once, and the ten largest hold around 23%. The genes are TRBV4-1 and TRBJ1-3; unclear D gene. The TCR originated in a man aged 18 to 35 who had mild COVID-19 (a few samples of this study predate the infection). Cell type and time point are not known. The specimen sequenced was PBMCs or a T cell subset sorted from them (not recorded which). Here the CDR3 reads CASSPTGSSGNTIYF. The CDR3 bases are TGCGCCAGCAGCCCAACTGGGAGCTCTGGAAACACCATATATTTT.